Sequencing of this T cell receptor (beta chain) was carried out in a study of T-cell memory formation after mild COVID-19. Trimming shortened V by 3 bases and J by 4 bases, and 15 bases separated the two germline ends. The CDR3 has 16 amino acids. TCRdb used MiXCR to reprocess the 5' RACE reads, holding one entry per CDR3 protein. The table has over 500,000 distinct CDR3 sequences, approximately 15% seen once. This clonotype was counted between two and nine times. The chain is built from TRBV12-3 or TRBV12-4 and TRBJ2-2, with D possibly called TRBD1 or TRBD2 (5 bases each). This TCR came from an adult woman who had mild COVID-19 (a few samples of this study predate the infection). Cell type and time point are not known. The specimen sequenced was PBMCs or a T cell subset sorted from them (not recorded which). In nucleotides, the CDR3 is TGTGCCAGCAGTTTTGTTGGGACCTTAAGCACCGGGGAGCTGTTTTTT. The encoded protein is CASSFVGTLSTGELFF.